These 11 T cell receptor beta chains were sequenced from one sample in a study of blood T cell repertoires in COVID-19. Sequencing was performed with immunoSEQ multiplex PCR; in TCRdb, only in-frame clones are kept and a portion is missing. The table shows a few hundred thousand clones, with approximately 89% occurring only once. Sample: peripheral blood. These receptors all come from a woman in her 40s who had recovered from COVID-19.

Concerning this clone: The junction and the germline gene differ at one end; a read error may be behind it. The chain carries TRBV28 and TRBJ1-4; tentatively, D is TRBD1 (5 bases). The germline V gene encodes CDR1 MDHEN and CDR2 SYDVKM. The length of the CDR3 is 16 residues. This chain's CDR3 is CASSLFREGLVEKLFF. CDR3 in DNA: TGTGCCAGCAGCTTATTCCGGGAGGGGTTGGTTGAAAAACTGTTTTTT. The full variable domain, its missing parts supplied by reference TRBV28 and TRBJ1-4, is DVKVTQSSRYLVKRTGEKVFLECVQDMDHENMFWYRQDPGLGLRLIYFSYDVKMKEKGDIPEGYSVSREKKERFSLILESASTNQTSMYLCASSLFREGLVEKLFFGSGTQLSVL.

The rearrangement joins TRBV10-2 to TRBJ1-5; possibly TRBD1 for D (5 bases). This CDR3 spans 17 amino acids. Germline lookup yields CDR1 WSHSY and CDR2 SAAADI. With 4 bases removed from V and 2 bases from J, the gap between germline ends came to 18 bases. CDR3 loop: CASSGIGRGGGNQPQHF. The CDR3 bases are TGCGCCAGCAGTGGCATTGGGAGGGGAGGTGGCAATCAGCCCCAGCATTTT.

In this sample, this clone turned up a few times. The rearrangement joins TRBV6-6 to TRBJ2-1, with 15 bases identical to TRBD2. Germline V gene data show CDR1 as MNHNY and CDR2 as SVGAGI (reference sequence). V lost 5 bases, J lost 9 bases, and 11 bases stayed unmatched. The CDR3 length is 17 residues. CDR3 bases: TGTGCCAGCAGTCGGACTAGCGGGGGGGCGTCCGCTTCTGAGCAGTTCTTC. As protein: CASSRTSGGASASEQFF.

The chain uses TRBV19 and TRBJ1-2; D is perhaps TRBD1 (6 bases). CDR1 and CDR2 from the germline V gene are LNHDA and SQIVND (reference sequence). This CDR3 is 13 amino acids long. Trimming shortened V by 4 bases and J by 2 bases, and 8 bases separated the two germline ends. The CDR3 sequence: CASSKGHNYGYTF. The CDR3 nucleotides are TGTGCCAGTAGTAAGGGACACAACTATGGCTACACCTTC.

The V call is TRBV6-5, the J call TRBJ2-1, with 7 bases aligning to TRBD2. The CDR3 length is 15 residues. V shed 5 bases, J shed 6 bases, and the junction held 10 bases outside the gene matches. CDR1 is MNHEY, CDR2 SVGAGI, per germline. Here the CDR3 reads CASSILAEGGNEQFF. The CDR3 region has the DNA TGTGCCAGCAGTATTCTAGCGGAGGGAGGCAATGAGCAGTTCTTC.

J is TRBJ1-6 and V is TRBV5-4; 7 bases match TRBD1. CDR1 and CDR2 from the germline V gene are SGHNT and YYREEE (reference sequence). The junction had 3 bases not matched to a gene; V was cut back by 3 bases and J by 6 bases. The CDR3 extends over 14 amino acids. DNA of the CDR3: TGTGCCAGCAGCTCGGGACAGATTAATTCACCCCTCCACTTT. It encodes CASSSGQINSPLHF. Full variable domain (missing parts from reference TRBV5-4 and TRBJ1-6): ETGVTQSPTHLIKTRGQQVTLRCSSQSGHNTVSWYQQALGQGPQFIFQYYREEENGRGNFPPRFSGLQFPNYSSELNVNALELDDSALYLCASSSGQINSPLHFGNGTRLTVT.

Here the CDR3 reads CASSRVLWSQHF. The CDR3 nucleotides read TGTGCCAGCAGTCGCGTTCTGTGGTCCCAGCATTTT. The chain has TRBV12-3 or TRBV12-4 and TRBJ1-5; unclear D gene. The length of the CDR3 is 12 residues. V lost 5 bases and J 11 bases, leaving 13 bases between the germline ends.

The rearrangement links TRBV18 to TRBJ1-2; 7 bases line up with TRBD1. The CDR3 sequence is 12 residues long. The junction had 7 bases not matched to a gene; V was cut back by 5 bases and J by 10 bases. Germline CDR1 and CDR2: KGHSH and LQKENI. CDR3 nucleotide sequence: TGTGCCAGCTCAGTTAACAGGGGCGACTACACCTTC. Protein: CASSVNRGDYTF.

The rearrangement uses TRBV2 and TRBJ2-2, with 7 bases aligning to TRBD1. CDR3 size: 16 residues. Looked up from germline, CDR1 is SNHLY and CDR2 is FYNNEI. Trimming removed 1 base from V and 1 base from J; junction bases left unmatched: 3. CDR3 DNA: TGTGCCAGCAGTGAAGGACAGGGCCTGAACACCGGGGAGCTGTTTTTT. The encoded protein is CASSEGQGLNTGELFF.

This chain's CDR3 is CASSPLATSSYEQYV. CDR3 in DNA: TGTGCCAGCAGCCCACTAGCGACAAGCTCCTACGAGCAGTACGTC. The rearrangement links TRBV6-2 or TRBV6-3 to TRBJ2-7; 7 bases are shared with TRBD2. The CDR3 totals 15 residues. V was pared by 6 bases and J by 0 bases, with 8 bases of the junction left unmatched. Per germline, CDR1 MNHEY and CDR2 SVGEGT.

V and J are TRBV19 and TRBJ2-2; 10 nucleotides line up with TRBD2. The J segment lost 2 bases and the V segment lost 4 bases, leaving 4 bases of the junction unmatched. The CDR3 runs 16 residues. The germline V gene encodes CDR1 LNHDA and CDR2 SQIVND (reference sequence). The CDR3 sequence: CASSTASGRNTGELFF. CDR3 coding DNA: TGTGCCAGTAGTACGGCTAGCGGGAGAAACACCGGGGAGCTGTTTTTT.